The present T cell receptor (beta chain) was sequenced within a study of molecular identifiers for immune sequencing clone quantification. Looked up from germline, CDR1 is MNHEY and CDR2 is SMNVEV (reference sequence). The CDR3 extends over 12 amino acids. The V and J ends lost 6 bases and 9 bases, in that order; junction bases with no gene match: 4. Input for naive CD8 libraries was about 18,000 to 1,100,000 sorted cells; the RNA fraction used was 10%, 30% or 50%. TCR libraries were built in bulk with a published protocol and specific TCR primers. TCRdb itself ran the PCR reads through MiXCR, one entry per CDR3 protein. The table lists over 50,000 distinct CDR3 sequences, just over 35% of them singletons. Study-wide results and limits: Over 98% of effector molecules, yet under 1% of naive-cell molecules, were held by clones above 20 RNA copies.

About this clonotype: Its target is not known.

This TCR was recovered from a human donor in good health. Some libraries in this study had Jurkat cell RNA spiked in. The V call is TRBV27, the J call TRBJ1-2; 10 bases map to TRBD1. The sample consisted of naive CD8+ T cells from blood, with Jurkat cell RNA spiked in. Subset indicated: FACS-sorted CD8+CD4-CCR7+CD45RA+ naive T cells. The CDR3 here is CASRTGGFRYTF. The CDR3 region has the DNA TGTGCCAGCAGGACAGGGGGCTTCCGCTACACCTTC.